Following are 22 T cell receptor beta chains from one sample sequenced in a study of T-cell reconstitution after alpha-beta-depleted transplantation in children. Construction of the TCRbeta library involved unique molecular identifiers. TCRdb redid the calling of the PCR reads with MiXCR, one entry per CDR3 protein. The sample yields more than 400,000 distinct CDR3 sequences, approximately 42% seen once. Sequenced here: PBMCs, sampled before TCRalphabeta/CD19-depleted stem cell transplant. These receptors were collected from a girl aged 2 to 10 with aplastic anemia, due to receive a stem cell transplant.

This clonotype was detected many times. The V call is TRBV12-3 or TRBV12-4, the J call TRBJ2-7, with 12 bases matching TRBD2. Losses at the gene ends were 7 bases for V and 7 bases for J; bases not matched to a gene: 8. This CDR3 has 14 amino acids. CDR3 sequence: CASTGGLAGQEQYF. CDR3 DNA sequence: TGTGCCAGCACCGGCGGACTAGCGGGACAAGAGCAGTACTTC.

V is TRBV28 and J is TRBJ1-2; a weak D match, TRBD1 (5 bases). The CDR3 totals 11 residues. CDR1 and CDR2 (germline): MDHEN, SYDVKM. Trimming took 5 bases from V and 8 from J, leaving 9 bases between them. The CDR3 sequence is CASSNGDGYTF. The DNA of the CDR3 is TGTGCCAGCAGTAACGGGGACGGCTACACCTTC.

The chain joins TRBV5-4 to TRBJ2-2, with 10 bases that match TRBD2. The V segment lost 2 bases and the J segment 5 bases; nucleotides outside the gene matches: 6. CDR3 length: 16 residues. CDR1 is SGHNT, CDR2 YYREEE, per germline (reference sequence). The CDR3 loop reads CASSLYSGRWTGELFF. The CDR3 DNA reads TGTGCCAGCAGCTTATATAGCGGGAGGTGGACCGGGGAGCTGTTTTTT.

The chain uses TRBV5-1 and TRBJ2-7; maybe TRBD2 (7 bases). V shed 1 base and J shed 5 bases, with 13 bases lying between them. CDR1 and CDR2 (germline): SGHRS, YFSETQ. The CDR3 totals 14 residues. This CDR3 reads CASSLTGGPDEQYF. The CDR3 DNA is TGCGCCAGCAGCTTGACGGGGGGCCCCGACGAGCAGTACTTC.

This clonotype was found many times. The chain carries TRBV29-1 and TRBJ1-2; 10 bases align to TRBD1. The CDR3 covers 14 residues. CDR1 is SQVTM, CDR2 ANQGSEA, per germline. V trimming: 4 bases; J trimming: 2 bases; junction bases outside the gene matches: 4. The chain's CDR3 is CSVALGQGNYGYTF. DNA of the CDR3: TGCAGCGTTGCCCTGGGACAGGGGAACTATGGCTACACCTTC. The full variable domain, in which reference TRBV29-1 and TRBJ1-2 provide the parts outside the CDR3, is SAVISQKPSRDICQRGTSLTIQCQVDSQVTMMFWYRQQPGQSLTLIATANQGSEATYESGFVIDKFPISRPNLTFSTLTVSNMSPEDSSIYLCSVALGQGNYGYTFGSGTRLTVV.

This chain uses TRBV28 with TRBJ2-3; D is possibly TRBD2 (7 bases). Germline V lookup: CDR1 MDHEN, CDR2 SYDVKM. The CDR3 totals 14 residues. Trimming took 7 bases from V and 6 from J, leaving 17 bases between them. Here the CDR3 DNA reads TGTGCCAGCACCGCGGGGGCCCGAGGGGATACGCAGTATTTT. Its protein is CASTAGARGDTQYF.

This chain connects TRBV30 to TRBJ1-4; D call uncertain. Trimming stripped 0 bases from V and 5 bases from J, with 13 bases between. The CDR3 contains 15 residues. Germline V gives CDR1 GTSNPN, CDR2 SVGIG (reference sequence). The CDR3 region is CAWSVQGTENEKLFF. The CDR3 coding sequence is TGTGCCTGGAGTGTACAAGGAACGGAAAATGAAAAACTGTTTTTT.

This clonotype was found a few times. The rearrangement uses TRBV28 and TRBJ1-5; D is undetermined. With 8 bases removed from V and 2 bases from J, the gap between germline ends came to 16 bases. The CDR3 totals 15 residues. The V gene's germline CDR1 is MDHEN and CDR2 SYDVKM. CDR3 in DNA: TGTGCCAGCTCCCCCCTGATGGAGCGCAATCAGCCCCAGCATTTT. Protein sequence: CASSPLMERNQPQHF.

This clonotype was detected ten times or more. V usage is TRBV11-2 and J usage is TRBJ2-3; 7 bases are shared with TRBD2. CDR3 length: 16 amino acids. CDR1 and CDR2 from the germline V gene are SGHAT and FQNNGV. J was trimmed by 0 bases and V by 0 bases; bases with no gene match: 3. Here the CDR3 DNA reads TGTGCCAGCAGCTTAGAGTTTAGCGGGAGCACAGATACGCAGTATTTT. Translation gives CASSLEFSGSTDTQYF.

This clonotype was seen repeatedly, ten times or more. The gene calls are TRBV6-2 or TRBV6-3 and TRBJ2-2; D might be TRBD2 (5 bases). Per germline, CDR1 MNHEY and CDR2 SVGEGT. Trimming pared 6 bases from V and 1 base from J, leaving 9 bases between. The CDR3 runs 14 residues. The CDR3 region has the DNA TGTGCCAGCAGAAGAAGCGGGAACACCGGGGAGCTGTTTTTT. This gives the protein CASRRSGNTGELFF.

The chain uses TRBV20-1 and TRBJ2-7; D is unresolved. The CDR3 is 13 amino acids. CDR1 and CDR2 (germline): DFQATT, SNEGSKA (reference sequence). Trimming pared 0 bases from V and 2 bases from J, leaving 8 bases between. The CDR3 loop is CSARDVAAYEQYF. CDR3 in DNA: TGCAGTGCTAGAGATGTGGCGGCCTACGAGCAGTACTTC.

The J gene is TRBJ2-1, the V gene TRBV2; 7 positions agree with TRBD2. The V segment lost 4 bases and the J segment 7 bases; nucleotides outside the gene matches: 7. In germline, CDR1 is SNHLY, CDR2 FYNNEI. CDR3 size: 14 residues. The CDR3 sequence: CASSALAVGNEQFF. The CDR3 DNA is TGTGCCAGCAGTGCCCTAGCGGTTGGGAATGAGCAGTTCTTC.

This clonotype was picked up many times. The chain carries TRBV5-1 and TRBJ1-1; D is unclear. Trimming took 1 base from V and 2 from J, leaving 9 bases between them. This CDR3 region has 14 residues. In germline, CDR1 is SGHRS, CDR2 YFSETQ. In nucleotides, the CDR3 is TGCGCCAGCAGCTTGAACCCCGCAAACACTGAAGCTTTCTTT. It yields the protein CASSLNPANTEAFF. Filled out from reference TRBV5-1 and TRBJ1-1, the complete variable domain reads KAGVTQTPRYLIKTRGQQVTLSCSPISGHRSVSWYQQTPGQGLQFLFEYFSETQRNKGNFPGRFSGRQFSNSRSEMNVSTLELGDSALYLCASSLNPANTEAFFGQGTRLTVV.

This chain joins TRBV5-1 and TRBJ2-7; possibly TRBD1 or TRBD2 for D (5 bases each). The CDR3 length is 15 residues. Per germline, CDR1 SGHRS and CDR2 YFSETQ. The V end was cut by 0 bases, the J end by 0 bases, with 10 bases between. Written as DNA, the CDR3 is TGCGCCAGCAGCTTGGGAGGGACGTCCTCCTACGAGCAGTACTTC. As protein: CASSLGGTSSYEQYF.

The chain links TRBV20-1 to TRBJ1-2; D remains unclear. The V and J ends lost 0 bases and 2 bases respectively, with 10 bases between them. CDR1 and CDR2 from the germline V gene are DFQATT and SNEGSKA (reference sequence). The CDR3 covers 14 residues. In DNA, the CDR3 is TGCAGTGCTAGAGAAGCTAACAGAAACTATGGCTACACCTTC. It is translated as CSAREANRNYGYTF.

This clonotype occurred a few times. This chain links TRBV6-5 with TRBJ2-1, with 9 bases lining up with TRBD2. CDR1 is MNHEY, CDR2 SVGAGI, per germline. The CDR3 totals 15 residues. V was pared by 5 bases and J by 9 bases, with 11 bases of the junction left unmatched. This CDR3 is CASSPIAGDRGEQFF. CDR3 coding DNA: TGTGCCAGCAGTCCGATAGCGGGAGATCGGGGTGAGCAGTTCTTC.

This clonotype was counted at least ten times. The chain uses TRBV5-6 and TRBJ2-1; D might be TRBD1 or TRBD2, each matching 5 bases. Germline values: CDR1 SGHDT, CDR2 YYEEEE. The CDR3 runs 15 residues. Trimming removed 1 base at V and 0 bases at J, with 8 bases between. The CDR3, as DNA: TGTGCCAGCAGCTTGTTTGGGGGCTCCTACAATGAGCAGTTCTTC. Translating gives CASSLFGGSYNEQFF.

This clonotype was seen ten or more times. The V gene is TRBV12-3 or TRBV12-4, the J gene TRBJ1-2, with 12 bases that match TRBD1. V lost 5 bases, J lost 8 bases, and 12 bases stayed unmatched. There are 16 residues in the CDR3. The CDR3: CASSLLPGQGAKGYTF. CDR3 nucleotide sequence: TGTGCCAGCAGTCTCCTTCCGGGACAGGGGGCGAAAGGCTACACCTTC.

This clonotype was counted between two and nine times. This chain links TRBV6-1 with TRBJ1-5; D is unresolved. Germline V gives CDR1 MNHNS, CDR2 SASEGT. This CDR3 has 18 amino acids. The V and J ends lost 0 bases and 2 bases respectively, with 17 bases between them. The CDR3 sequence is CASSEASRGVRGNQPQHF. CDR3 nucleotide sequence: TGTGCCAGCAGTGAAGCGTCCCGCGGGGTCCGGGGCAATCAGCCCCAGCATTTT.

This clonotype was counted a single time. The rearrangement uses TRBV6-1 and TRBJ2-3, with TRBD2 matching over 10 bases. Unmatched junction bases numbered 3, after V lost 1 base and J lost 2 bases. Germline V gene data show CDR1 as MNHNS and CDR2 as SASEGT. This CDR3 contains 16 residues. The CDR3 here is CASSEGSGGATDTQYF. DNA for the CDR3: TGTGCCAGCAGTGAAGGGAGCGGGGGGGCCACAGATACGCAGTATTTT.

This sequence joins TRBV5-1 and TRBJ1-2, with TRBD1 identical over 7 bases. Germline trimming cut 3 bases from V and 4 bases from J; bases unmatched to any gene: 6. The CDR3 runs to 14 residues. CDR1 and CDR2 from the germline V gene are SGHRS and YFSETQ. This CDR3 reads CASSSGQASYGYTF. The CDR3 DNA follows: TGCGCCAGCAGCTCTGGACAGGCAAGCTATGGCTACACCTTC.

This clonotype was counted a few times. This chain joins TRBV20-1 and TRBJ2-3, with D unresolved. V was trimmed by 0 bases and J by 5 bases, leaving 6 bases between them. The CDR3 is made up of 12 amino acids. Germline V gives CDR1 DFQATT, CDR2 SNEGSKA (reference sequence). CDR3 residues: CSAREAGDTQYF. CDR3 in DNA: TGCAGTGCTAGAGAAGCCGGAGATACGCAGTATTTT.